Below are 14 T cell receptor beta chains sequenced from a single sample in a study of Graves' ophthalmopathy and Graves' hyperthyroidism. As the template, RNA transcripts were used to amplify TCR beta CDR3 regions. HTBI primers primed a first-round RT-PCR, and a second-round multiplex PCR followed. TCRdb used MiXCR to reprocess the multiplex PCR reads, holding one entry per CDR3 protein. The sample has about 390,000 distinct CDR3 sequences; approximately 18% are singletons. The specimen sequenced was peripheral blood. The receptors here all came from an adult woman with stable Graves' hyperthyroidism.

This clonotype was seen many times. This chain uses TRBV28 with TRBJ2-7; 8 bases are shared with TRBD2. V lost 4 bases and J lost 4; bases outside the gene matches: 21. The germline V gene encodes CDR1 MDHEN and CDR2 SYDVKM. This CDR3 has 19 amino acids. The chain's CDR3 is CASSSVAGKKPSTHYEQYF. The CDR3, as DNA: TGTGCCAGCAGTTCCGTAGCGGGAAAAAAACCAAGTACCCATTACGAGCAGTACTTC.

This clonotype was seen only once. The rearrangement uses TRBV4-2 and TRBJ2-4; possibly TRBD2 for D (6 bases). The CDR3 loop spans 17 amino acids. V dropped 1 base and J dropped 0 bases, with 13 bases sitting between them. Germline V gene lookup returns CDR1 LGHNA and CDR2 YNFKEQ. The CDR3 protein is CASSQVLRGLAKNIQYF. CDR3 nucleotide sequence: TGTGCCAGCAGCCAAGTTTTACGGGGACTAGCCAAAAACATTCAGTACTTC.

In its sample, this clonotype was seen many times. The gene calls are TRBV20-1 and TRBJ2-7, with 7 bases that match TRBD1. The junction had 6 bases not matched to a gene; V was cut back by 1 base and J by 3 bases. There are 14 residues in the CDR3. CDR1 and CDR2 from the germline V gene are DFQATT and SNEGSKA (reference sequence). In DNA form, the CDR3 reads TGCAGTGCTAGAGCCCCTCGGGACAGCTACGAGCAGTACTTC. Translating gives CSARAPRDSYEQYF.

This clonotype appeared a few times. This chain joins TRBV6-2 or TRBV6-3 and TRBJ2-3; 13 nucleotides match TRBD2. This CDR3 is built from 18 residues. Germline-derived CDR1 and CDR2 are MNHEY and SVGEGT. The V gene end was trimmed by 7 bases and the J gene end by 3 bases; junction bases not matched to a gene: 13. The CDR3 protein is CASTPGTSGALETDTQYF. In nucleotides, the CDR3 is TGTGCCAGCACGCCCGGGACTAGCGGGGCCCTGGAAACAGATACGCAGTATTTT.

This clonotype was counted between two and nine times. This could be a read error, since a much larger clone is one nucleotide away. This chain uses TRBV10-2 with TRBJ2-7; 7 nucleotides align to TRBD1. The V segment lost 11 bases and the J segment 4 bases; nucleotides outside the gene matches: 14. CDR3 length: 14 residues. The germline gives CDR1 WSHSY, CDR2 SAAADI. The CDR3 spells CACTPGQSWYEQYF. The CDR3 DNA reads as TGCGCCTGCACCCCGGGACAGTCATGGTACGAGCAGTACTTC.

The rearrangement joins TRBV6-2 or TRBV6-3 to TRBJ2-7; 11 bases are a match to TRBD2. Germline trimming cut 5 bases from V and 0 bases from J; bases unmatched to any gene: 3. Germline V gives CDR1 MNHEY, CDR2 SVGEGT. The CDR3 has 15 amino acids. The CDR3 here is CASSRLAGRSYEQYF. The CDR3 bases are TGTGCCAGCAGTCGACTAGCGGGACGCTCCTACGAGCAGTACTTC.

This clonotype was found many times. The chain couples TRBV7-2 to TRBJ2-2; TRBD1 or TRBD2 may be the D gene (6 bases each). Trimming took 7 bases from V and 5 from J, leaving 17 bases between them. Per the germline V gene, CDR1 is SGHTA and CDR2 is FQGNSA. The CDR3 sequence is 15 residues long. In DNA, the CDR3 is TGTGCCAGCATCCACGAAGGGGGGCCAACCGGGGAGCTGTTTTTT. It specifies CASIHEGGPTGELFF.

This clonotype was detected ten times or more. V gene TRBV6-1 combines with J gene TRBJ2-4, with D tentatively TRBD1 (5 bases). V lost 5 bases and J lost 12, with 20 bases in between. There are 14 residues in the CDR3. Germline V gene lookup returns CDR1 MNHNS and CDR2 SASEGT. CDR3 DNA: TGTGCCAGCAGTCTTTGGGCGTCAGCCGGACATCAGTACTTC. Its translation is CASSLWASAGHQYF.

This clonotype was found many times. CDR3 sequence: CSASGTSYEAFF. The CDR3 DNA reads TGCAGTGCTAGCGGGACGTCATATGAAGCTTTCTTT. The chain uses TRBV20-1 and TRBJ1-1, with D possibly being TRBD1 (5 bases). Germline V CDR1 and CDR2: DFQATT, SNEGSKA (reference sequence). CDR3 size: 12 residues. V was shortened by 3 bases and J by 7 bases, with 12 bases between the two germline ends.

The sample holds many counts of this clonotype. This chain uses TRBV6-2 or TRBV6-3 with TRBJ1-2; D unresolved. The CDR3 runs 14 residues. Germline CDR1 reads MNHEY; CDR2 reads SVGEGT. The ends were cut back, 0 bases at V and 4 bases at J, with 9 bases in the middle. CDR3 DNA: TGTGCCAGCAGTTACTCGAGTAGTTTCTATGGCTACACCTTC. Protein product: CASSYSSSFYGYTF.

This clonotype was recorded many times. This chain joins TRBV28 and TRBJ2-6, with TRBD1 matching over 7 bases. The CDR3 loop spans 15 amino acids. Germline V gene sequence: CDR1 MDHEN, CDR2 SYDVKM. V lost 6 bases to trimming and J lost 4 bases; unmatched junction nucleotides: 6. CDR3 loop: CASSLTGSGANVLTF. The CDR3 DNA reads as TGTGCCAGCAGCTTGACAGGGTCCGGGGCCAACGTCCTGACTTTC.

This clonotype was counted only a few times. The rearrangement uses TRBV15 and TRBJ2-1; 10 positions agree with TRBD2. The ends lost 3 bases at V and 6 bases at J; junction bases unmatched: 11. The CDR3 has 17 residues. The germline V gene encodes CDR1 LNHNV and CDR2 YYDKDF (reference sequence). For the CDR3, the DNA is TGTGCCACCAGCAGCCTCGAAGCGGGAGGGCCAGGCAATGAGCAGTTCTTC. This sequence encodes CATSSLEAGGPGNEQFF.

This clonotype was picked up many times. The chain links TRBV12-3 or TRBV12-4 to TRBJ1-1; D not certain. This CDR3 has 14 amino acids. Trimming left V 1 base short and J 5 bases short, with 11 bases between. The CDR3 DNA reads as TGTGCCAGCAGTTTAGGATTGGGGAGAACTGAAGCTTTCTTT. Translated, it gives CASSLGLGRTEAFF.

V and J are TRBV6-5 and TRBJ1-6, with TRBD1 as a possible D gene (5 bases). The CDR3 has 20 amino acids. V shed 0 bases and J shed 17 bases, with 35 bases lying between them. Germline V gene data show CDR1 as MNHEY and CDR2 as SVGAGI. CDR3 nucleotide sequence: TGTGCCAGCAGTTACTCGATTTCGGGGGATAACCCGTTGCGGTCTTCAACCGTCCACTTT. Protein product: CASSYSISGDNPLRSSTVHF.